The present TCR beta chain was sequenced within a study of blood T cell repertoires in COVID-19. Study at large: T cells, B-cell-depleted T cells, or PBMCs supplied cDNA or gDNA.

Recruited during active infection, patients (from Seattle) were subsequently followed longitudinally. Using immunoSEQ multiplex PCR, the repertoire was profiled, and TCRdb retains in-frame clones only, with some absent. The top ten hold 6.3% of the sample, which has some 300,000 clones, around 90% seen once. V trimming: 5 bases; J trimming: 3 bases; junction bases outside the gene matches: 3. The CDR3 is 12 amino acids. Germline assignment: CDR1 SQVTM and CDR2 ANQGSEA. The sequence was obtained from a woman aged 45 to 65 with COVID-19, enrolled during active disease. The sequencing input was peripheral blood. The genes are TRBV29-1 and TRBJ1-1, with 7 bases aligning to TRBD1. The CDR3 sequence is CSVLRGDTEAFF. CDR3 bases: TGCAGCGTTCTCAGGGGGGACACTGAAGCTTTCTTT.